A single sample is the source of the 18 T cell receptor beta chains below, sequenced in a study of spatial heterogeneity in lung cancer. MiXCR was run by TCRdb on the 5' RACE reads, yielding one entry per CDR3 protein. The sample lists about 43,000 distinct CDR3 sequences; approximately 24% were seen once. As for time point: blood at routine non-recurrence follow-up after resection. The specimen comprised PBMCs, sampled at follow-up. Receptors were obtained from a female donor with early-stage non-small cell lung cancer.

The rearrangement links TRBV6-2 or TRBV6-3 to TRBJ1-1; D is uncertain. Germline values: CDR1 MNHEY, CDR2 SVGEGT. V was cut by 2 bases and J by 8 bases, with 6 bases left in between. The length of the CDR3 is 11 residues. The CDR3 region has the DNA TGTGCCAGCAGTTACCACAGCGAAGCTTTCTTT. Translated, it gives CASSYHSEAFF.

The rearrangement links TRBV15 to TRBJ2-7; 7 bases match TRBD2. The CDR3 sequence is 14 residues long. V shed 8 bases, J shed 2 bases, and the junction held 9 bases outside the gene matches. In germline, CDR1 is LNHNV, CDR2 YYDKDF (reference sequence). The CDR3 nucleotides read TGTGCCACCGCTCTAGCGGAAATACCCTACGAGCAGTACTTC. Translation: CATALAEIPYEQYF. Using reference TRBV15 and TRBJ2-7 for the parts outside the CDR3, the full variable domain is DAMVIQNPRYQVTQFGKPVTLSCSQTLNHNVMYWYQQKSSQAPKLLFHYYDKDFNNEADTPDNFQSRRPNTSFCFLDIRSPGLGDTAMYLCATALAEIPYEQYFGPGTRLTVT.

This CDR3 is CASRPGGLRTDTQYF. CDR3 DNA: TGCGCCAGCAGGCCAGGGGGCCTTCGCACAGATACGCAGTATTTT. The V and J genes are TRBV4-1 and TRBJ2-3, with 8 bases that match TRBD1. V shed 6 bases, J shed 1 base, and the junction held 6 bases outside the gene matches. The germline V gene encodes CDR1 MGHRA and CDR2 YSYEKL. The CDR3 spans 15 residues.

This clonotype was observed many times. The chain employs TRBV5-1 and TRBJ2-1; weak D call: TRBD2 (7 bases). CDR3 length equals 16 residues. Looked up from germline, CDR1 is SGHRS and CDR2 is YFSETQ. The germline V and J ends were trimmed by 0 bases and 2 bases, with 12 bases remaining between them. CDR3 in amino acids: CASSLDTGGTYNEQFF. CDR3 DNA: TGCGCCAGCAGCTTGGACACGGGGGGCACCTACAATGAGCAGTTCTTC.

This clonotype came up many times. The chain joins TRBV6-1 to TRBJ1-6; D unclear. Germline values: CDR1 MNHNS, CDR2 SASEGT. The CDR3 is 13 amino acids. Trimming removed 8 bases from V and 0 bases from J, with 5 bases in between. CDR3 residues: CASRSSYNSPLHF. Written as DNA, the CDR3 is TGTGCCAGCCGCAGCTCCTATAATTCACCCCTCCACTTT.

This clonotype appeared many times. The chain joins TRBV27 to TRBJ2-5; 10 nucleotides line up with TRBD2. The V segment lost 2 bases and the J segment 3 bases; nucleotides outside the gene matches: 0. This CDR3 has 14 residues. Per germline, CDR1 MNHEY and CDR2 SMNVEV (reference sequence). In nucleotides, the CDR3 is TGTGCCAGCAGTTTACTAGCGGGAGAAGAGACCCAGTACTTC. Residues: CASSLLAGEETQYF.

The chain is built from TRBV28 and TRBJ1-1, with D unresolved. This CDR3 has 12 residues. V was cut by 7 bases and J by 0 bases, with 6 bases left in between. CDR1 and CDR2 (germline): MDHEN, SYDVKM. Here the CDR3 DNA reads TGTGCCAGCATGACCCTGAACACTGAAGCTTTCTTT. Translated: CASMTLNTEAFF.

This clonotype was recorded a few times. The rearrangement joins TRBV6-5 to TRBJ1-1; TRBD1 matches at 10 bases. Looked up from germline, CDR1 is MNHEY and CDR2 is SVGAGI. V dropped 6 bases and J dropped 4; count of bases not matched to a gene: 5. The CDR3 sequence is 14 residues long. CDR3 amino acids: CASSAGQGGTEAFF. The CDR3 coding sequence is TGTGCCAGCAGCGCCGGACAGGGGGGCACTGAAGCTTTCTTT.

This clonotype was observed a few times. This chain uses TRBV27 with TRBJ1-5, with 10 bases matching TRBD1. With V trimmed by 0 bases and J by 5 bases, 4 bases remained unmatched. The CDR3 contains 16 residues. Per the germline V gene, CDR1 is MNHEY and CDR2 is SMNVEV (reference sequence). The CDR3 reads CASSLSGQGVYQPQHF. In DNA, the CDR3 is TGTGCCAGCAGTTTATCAGGACAGGGGGTTTATCAGCCCCAGCATTTT.

This clonotype showed up just a few times. V and J are TRBV3-1 and TRBJ2-1, with a tentative D call TRBD2 (6 bases). The CDR3 is 16 residues long. The germline V and J ends were trimmed by 8 bases and 0 bases, with 17 bases remaining between them. The germline V gene has CDR1 LGHDT and CDR2 YNNKEL (reference sequence). The CDR3 DNA sequence: TGTGCCAGCTCACCTGAAGCGGGTGTCTCCTACAATGAGCAGTTCTTC. This gives the protein CASSPEAGVSYNEQFF.

CDR3 amino acids: CASSGLQGAVYGYTF. CDR3 DNA: TGTGCCAGCAGCGGATTACAGGGGGCGGTTTATGGCTACACCTTC. The chain combines TRBV11-2 with TRBJ1-2, with 9 nucleotides matching TRBD1. Looked up from germline, CDR1 is SGHAT and CDR2 is FQNNGV. V lost 5 bases to trimming and J lost 5 bases; unmatched junction nucleotides: 9. The length of the CDR3 is 15 residues. Using reference TRBV11-2 and TRBJ1-2 for the parts outside the CDR3, the full variable domain is EAGVAQSPRYKIIEKRQSVAFWCNPISGHATLYWYQQILGQGPKLLIQFQNNGVVDDSQLPKDRFSAERLKGVDSTLKIQPAKLEDSAVYLCASSGLQGAVYGYTFGSGTRLTVV.

The CDR3, as DNA: TGTGCCAGCACCGGACATTACCCTCCTTCTGGAAACACCATATATTTT. Its translation: CASTGHYPPSGNTIYF. The rearrangement joins TRBV3-1 to TRBJ1-3; a possible D gene is TRBD1 (5 bases). The CDR3 is 16 residues long. Trimming removed 7 bases at V and 1 base at J, with 17 bases between. Germline V gives CDR1 LGHDT, CDR2 YNNKEL (reference sequence).

The sample holds many counts of this clonotype. The gene calls are TRBV6-6 and TRBJ2-3, with 7 bases fitting TRBD2. The trim removed 6 bases at V and 0 bases at J, leaving 3 bases unmatched. The CDR3 has 14 amino acids. CDR1 and CDR2 (germline): MNHNY, SVGAGI (reference sequence). CDR3 nucleotides: TGTGCCAGCAGACTAGCGCTCAGCACAGATACGCAGTATTTT. Amino acid sequence: CASRLALSTDTQYF.

This clonotype was counted only a few times. The CDR3 DNA follows: TGTGCCAGCAGCTTAGCTAGCGGAACCACAGATACGCAGTATTTT. Translated, it gives CASSLASGTTDTQYF. The chain combines TRBV11-3 with TRBJ2-3; 7 bases map to TRBD2. The germline gives CDR1 SGHNT, CDR2 YENEEA. CDR3 length: 15 residues. V shed 1 base, J shed 2 bases, and the junction held 3 bases outside the gene matches.

This clonotype was seen ten or more times. The chain is built from TRBV9 and TRBJ1-1; D not resolved. Germline-derived CDR1 and CDR2 are SGDLS and YYNGEE. The CDR3 covers 13 residues. Trimming pared 1 base from V and 3 bases from J, leaving 7 bases between. The CDR3 here is CASSVSGDTEAFF. CDR3 bases: TGTGCCAGCAGCGTAAGCGGGGACACTGAAGCTTTCTTT. The full variable domain, with the rest looked up from reference TRBV9 and TRBJ1-1, is DSGVTQTPKHLITATGQRVTLRCSPRSGDLSVYWYQQSLDQGLQFLIQYYNGEERAKGNILERFSAQQFPDLHSELNLSSLELGDSALYFCASSVSGDTEAFFGQGTRLTVV.

The rearrangement links TRBV29-1 to TRBJ2-7, with 16 bases identical to TRBD2. CDR1 SQVTM and CDR2 ANQGSEA come from the germline V gene. The length of the CDR3 is 15 residues. The junction had 1 base not matched to a gene; V was cut back by 3 bases and J by 2 bases. CDR3 bases: TGCAGCGTTGAGGGACTAGCGGGAGGGCCCTACGAGCAGTACTTC. It is translated as CSVEGLAGGPYEQYF.

This clonotype was recorded at least ten times. This chain connects TRBV3-1 to TRBJ2-5; perhaps TRBD2 as D (6 bases). The CDR3 loop spans 14 amino acids. Per germline, CDR1 LGHDT and CDR2 YNNKEL (reference sequence). Trimming stripped 1 base from V and 5 bases from J, with 11 bases between. CDR3 sequence: CASSQGGGMETQYF. CDR3 sequence (DNA): TGTGCCAGCAGCCAAGGGGGAGGCATGGAGACCCAGTACTTC.

The V gene is TRBV7-9, the J gene TRBJ1-1; no clear D gene. Trimming removed 0 bases from V and 1 base from J, with 6 bases in between. From germline, CDR1 is SEHNR and CDR2 FQNEAQ (reference sequence). This CDR3 is built from 14 residues. The CDR3 protein is CASSLAQRNTEAFF. The CDR3 coding sequence is TGTGCCAGCAGCTTAGCGCAGCGGAACACTGAAGCTTTCTTT.